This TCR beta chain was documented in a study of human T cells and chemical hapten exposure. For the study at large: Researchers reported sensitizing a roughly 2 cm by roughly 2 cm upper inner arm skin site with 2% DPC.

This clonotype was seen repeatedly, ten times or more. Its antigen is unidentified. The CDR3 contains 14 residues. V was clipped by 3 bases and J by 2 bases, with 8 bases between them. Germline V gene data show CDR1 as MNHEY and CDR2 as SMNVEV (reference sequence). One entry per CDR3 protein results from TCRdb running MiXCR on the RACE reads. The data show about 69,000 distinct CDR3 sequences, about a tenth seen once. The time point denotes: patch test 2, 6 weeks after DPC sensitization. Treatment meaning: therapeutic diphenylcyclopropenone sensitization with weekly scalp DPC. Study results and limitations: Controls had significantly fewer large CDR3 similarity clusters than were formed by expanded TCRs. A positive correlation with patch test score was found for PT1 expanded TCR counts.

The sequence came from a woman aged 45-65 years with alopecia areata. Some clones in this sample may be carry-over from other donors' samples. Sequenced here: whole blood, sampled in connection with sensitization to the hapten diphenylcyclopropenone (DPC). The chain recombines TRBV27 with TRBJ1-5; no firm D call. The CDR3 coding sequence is TGTGCCAGCAGTTTTTGGGGTGGCAATCAGCCCCAGCATTTT. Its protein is CASSFWGGNQPQHF.